Following are 26 T cell receptor beta chains from one sample sequenced in a study of post-analysis software for immune sequencing data. Findings and limits, study-wide: Among a handful of TRBV segments more frequent in patients than controls were TRBV5-6, TRBV5-1 and TRBV20-1.

Unique molecular identifiers featured in each of the TCR beta cDNA libraries. One entry per CDR3 protein results from TCRdb running MiXCR on the PCR reads. This sample has more than 450,000 distinct CDR3 sequences, with 30% to 40% found just once. These receptors have no identified antigens. The sequenced sample consisted of blood. The receptor source for this set is a girl aged 2-17 years with multiple sclerosis.

The chain carries TRBV7-3 and TRBJ2-1, with TRBD2 identical over 7 bases. This CDR3 is 14 amino acids long. From germline, CDR1 is SGHTA and CDR2 FQGTGA. Trimming cost V 5 bases and J 3 bases; bases outside gene matches: 4. CDR3 region: CASSRGDLYNEQFF. As DNA, the CDR3 is TGTGCCAGCAGCCGGGGGGACCTCTACAATGAGCAGTTCTTC.

This clonotype showed up just a few times. V and J are TRBV13 and TRBJ2-3; 13 bases line up with TRBD2. Germline V gene data show CDR1 as PRHDT and CDR2 as FYEKMQ (reference sequence). The CDR3 sequence is 16 residues long. V lost 6 bases to trimming and J lost 4 bases; unmatched junction nucleotides: 7. The CDR3 loop reads CASSTWTSGGSDTQYF. The CDR3 region has the DNA TGTGCCAGCAGTACCTGGACTAGCGGGGGATCAGATACGCAGTATTTT.

The chain recombines TRBV7-9 with TRBJ1-5; perhaps TRBD1 as D (5 bases). This CDR3 is built from 14 residues. V gave up 5 bases and J gave up 5 bases, with 13 bases separating them. Germline values: CDR1 SEHNR, CDR2 FQNEAQ (reference sequence). This CDR3 is CASSRGRDDQPQHF. The DNA of the CDR3 is TGTGCCAGCAGCCGCGGGAGGGACGATCAGCCCCAGCATTTT.

This clonotype was seen a few times. This chain uses TRBV20-1 with TRBJ2-5; possible D gene TRBD2, 6 bases. Looked up from germline, CDR1 is DFQATT and CDR2 is SNEGSKA (reference sequence). The CDR3 is 15 amino acids. Deletions cut 3 bases from V and 5 bases from J, with 19 bases between. CDR3 region: CSARAAGMGRETQYF. The CDR3 coding sequence is TGCAGTGCTAGGGCGGCGGGGATGGGGCGGGAGACCCAGTACTTC.

This clonotype was counted a few times. V usage is TRBV7-8 and J usage is TRBJ2-6, with no clear D. Trimming pared 1 base from V and 0 bases from J, leaving 7 bases between. Germline loops: CDR1 SGHVS, CDR2 FQNEAQ. The CDR3 covers 16 residues. The CDR3: CASSLVRSSGANVLTF. The CDR3, as DNA: TGTGCCAGCAGCTTAGTCAGGAGCTCTGGGGCCAACGTCCTGACTTTC.

This clonotype was found many times. A much larger clonotype is one base distant, so this may be a read error. The rearrangement joins TRBV20-1 to TRBJ1-2; 9 bases fit TRBD1. The CDR3 is 12 residues long. CDR1 and CDR2 (germline): DFQATT, SNEGSKA (reference sequence). The DNA of the CDR3 is TGCAGGGCTAGCGGGACAGGGTATGGCTACACCTTC. Protein sequence: CRASGTGYGYTF.

This clonotype has a handful of counts. The chain joins TRBV7-9 to TRBJ1-5, with a possible D match to TRBD1 (5 bases). This CDR3 contains 14 residues. The germline V and J ends were trimmed by 3 bases and 5 bases, with 11 bases remaining between them. CDR1 is SEHNR and CDR2 is FQNEAQ in the germline V gene (reference sequence). In nucleotides, the CDR3 is TGTGCCAGCAGCTTCATAGGGGATCATCAGCCCCAGCATTTT. It specifies CASSFIGDHQPQHF.

The rearrangement joins TRBV25-1 to TRBJ2-3; D call uncertain. The CDR3 has 17 residues. The V gene lost 4 bases and the J gene lost 1 base, with 18 bases spanning the gap. Germline lookup yields CDR1 MGHDK and CDR2 SYGVNS. The CDR3 is CASSGVGWASGTDTQYF. In DNA form, the CDR3 reads TGTGCCAGCAGTGGAGTGGGGTGGGCCTCGGGCACAGATACGCAGTATTTT.

This clonotype was observed a few times. This chain joins TRBV12-5 and TRBJ1-5; maybe TRBD1 (5 bases). In germline, CDR1 is LGHNT, CDR2 FRNRAP. This CDR3 contains 12 residues. V gave up 11 bases and J gave up 3 bases, with 11 bases separating them. This CDR3 reads CAGTGDNQPQHF. The CDR3 region has the DNA TGTGCTGGCACAGGAGACAATCAGCCCCAGCATTTT.

Ten or more counts support this clonotype. CDR3 nucleotide sequence: TGTGCCAGCTCCCTGAGTGAAGATACGCAGTATTTT. Protein: CASSLSEDTQYF. The chain recombines TRBV11-2 with TRBJ2-3; no clear D. The CDR3 has 12 amino acids. Germline lookup yields CDR1 SGHAT and CDR2 FQNNGV. Trimming removed 8 bases at V and 5 bases at J, with 11 bases between.

This chain connects TRBV11-2 to TRBJ2-5, with a weak D call TRBD2 (5 bases). V gave up 1 base and J gave up 4 bases, with 16 bases separating them. Germline values: CDR1 SGHAT, CDR2 FQNNGV. The CDR3 loop spans 16 amino acids. The CDR3, as DNA: TGTGCCAGCAGCTTAGTTACTCTAGCAATTGGAGAGACCCAGTACTTC. Amino acid sequence: CASSLVTLAIGETQYF.

As to this clonotype: This may be a read error, as it is one base from a much larger clone. V is TRBV3-1 and J is TRBJ2-5; D uncertain. Germline V gene data show CDR1 as LGHDT and CDR2 as YNNKEL (reference sequence). The germline V and J ends were trimmed by 3 bases and 5 bases, with 1 base remaining between them. The CDR3 is 10 residues long. The CDR3 coding sequence is TGTGCCAGCAGCCACGAGACCCAGTACTTC. Protein: CASSHETQYF.

This clonotype was detected only a few times. The V call is TRBV20-1, the J call TRBJ2-3; TRBD1 matches 8 bases. Germline V gene sequence: CDR1 DFQATT, CDR2 SNEGSKA (reference sequence). Trimming removed 0 bases from V and 4 bases from J; junction bases left unmatched: 6. CDR3 length: 15 amino acids. The CDR3 here is CSARERRQGSDTQYF. As DNA, the CDR3 is TGCAGTGCTAGAGAAAGACGACAGGGGTCAGATACGCAGTATTTT.

This clonotype was detected a few times. The chain uses TRBV20-1 and TRBJ2-6; D gene unclear. Trimming left V 4 bases short and J 0 bases short, with 16 bases between. CDR3 length: 17 amino acids. Germline V gene lookup returns CDR1 DFQATT and CDR2 SNEGSKA (reference sequence). The CDR3 here is CSANSRKISSGANVLTF. The CDR3 DNA is TGCAGTGCTAATTCCCGCAAAATCAGCTCTGGGGCCAACGTCCTGACTTTC.

This clonotype has a handful of counts. The J gene is TRBJ1-2, the V gene TRBV4-1; D possibly corresponds to TRBD1 (6 bases). Germline CDR1 and CDR2: MGHRA and YSYEKL. Trimming left V 3 bases short and J 8 bases short, with 19 bases between. There are 15 residues in the CDR3. Here the CDR3 DNA reads TGCGCCAGCAGCCAGGCGCCTCCGGGACAAGGGGGCTACACCTTC. This translates into CASSQAPPGQGGYTF.

The rearrangement links TRBV29-1 to TRBJ1-1; the D gene is possibly TRBD1 (6 bases). The CDR3 covers 15 residues. Trimming pared 4 bases from V and 3 bases from J, leaving 18 bases between. Looked up from germline, CDR1 is SQVTM and CDR2 is ANQGSEA. The DNA of the CDR3 is TGCAGCGTTGTCAGGGGAAGCATAGGGGACACTGAAGCTTTCTTT. Protein: CSVVRGSIGDTEAFF.

This clonotype has more than one count but fewer than ten. This chain uses TRBV3-1 with TRBJ2-7; TRBD2 aligns across 7 bases. V dropped 1 base and J dropped 5; count of bases not matched to a gene: 5. Germline lookup yields CDR1 LGHDT and CDR2 YNNKEL (reference sequence). This CDR3 contains 14 residues. The CDR3 is CASSQGWLADEQYF. CDR3 DNA sequence: TGTGCCAGCAGCCAAGGGTGGCTAGCGGACGAGCAGTACTTC.

The rearrangement joins TRBV29-1 to TRBJ1-1; no firm D call. This CDR3 has 11 amino acids. CDR1 is SQVTM and CDR2 is ANQGSEA in the germline V gene. The V gene lost 2 bases and the J gene lost 5 bases, with 6 bases spanning the gap. The CDR3 sequence: CSVEHGTEAFF. CDR3 coding DNA: TGCAGCGTTGAACACGGAACTGAAGCTTTCTTT.

The V call is TRBV3-1, the J call TRBJ2-7, with TRBD2 as a possible D gene (5 bases). Germline CDR1 reads LGHDT; CDR2 reads YNNKEL (reference sequence). V shed 3 bases and J shed 3 bases, with 15 bases lying between them. There are 15 residues in the CDR3. The CDR3 sequence: CASSQGHTGNYEQYF. Written as DNA, the CDR3 is TGTGCCAGCAGCCAGGGTCATACGGGAAACTACGAGCAGTACTTC.

The CDR3 region is CASSYLTSGVTDTQYF. CDR3 in DNA: TGTGCCAGCAGCTACTTGACTAGCGGGGTGACAGATACGCAGTATTTT. This sequence joins TRBV5-4 and TRBJ2-3; 11 nucleotides match TRBD2. J gave up 3 bases and V 3 bases, and 6 bases lay outside the gene matches. The V gene's germline CDR1 is SGHNT and CDR2 YYREEE (reference sequence). This CDR3 contains 16 residues.

This clonotype was recorded many times. The chain has TRBV6-5 and TRBJ2-3; D unresolved. The CDR3 length is 15 residues. Deletions cut 0 bases from V and 0 bases from J, with 7 bases between. Germline CDR1 MNHEY, CDR2 SVGAGI. CDR3 protein: CASSYSGSSTDTQYF. The CDR3 coding sequence is TGTGCCAGCAGTTACTCGGGCAGTAGCACAGATACGCAGTATTTT.

This clonotype was counted between two and nine times. This sequence joins TRBV29-1 and TRBJ1-2; D unresolved. V was pared by 3 bases and J by 8 bases, with 13 bases between. Looked up from germline, CDR1 is SQVTM and CDR2 is ANQGSEA. This CDR3 comprises 12 residues. As DNA, the CDR3 is TGCAGCGTTGACCCAGGCTTGGGCGGCTACACCTTC. Protein sequence: CSVDPGLGGYTF.

This clonotype showed up just a few times. The rearrangement links TRBV7-2 to TRBJ1-4; TRBD1 is a possible D gene (6 bases). The CDR3 is 15 amino acids. The ends were cut back, 5 bases at V and 7 bases at J, with 17 bases in the middle. Germline values: CDR1 SGHTA, CDR2 FQGNSA. For the CDR3, the DNA is TGTGCCAGCAGCCGAATGAGGGGGGGGGTTGAAAAACTGTTTTTT. It translates to CASSRMRGGVEKLFF.

CDR3 region: CASSDYDRTSYEQYF. CDR3 in DNA: TGCGCCAGCAGTGATTACGACAGGACCTCCTACGAGCAGTACTTC. V and J are TRBV10-2 and TRBJ2-7, with D possibly being TRBD1 (6 bases). The CDR3 is 15 amino acids. Germline V gives CDR1 WSHSY, CDR2 SAAADI. Trimming took 3 bases from V and 0 from J, leaving 12 bases between them.

This clonotype was seen ten or more times. The chain is built from TRBV6-5 and TRBJ2-5; D gene unclear. This CDR3 contains 15 residues. The V end was cut by 2 bases, the J end by 1 base, with 11 bases between. Germline CDR1 is MNHEY and CDR2 is SVGAGI. The DNA for the CDR3 is TGTGCCAGCAGTTACCTCGGGCAGCTCCAAGAGACCCAGTACTTC. Protein product: CASSYLGQLQETQYF.

This rearrangement joins TRBV9 to TRBJ2-5; 15 bases agree with TRBD2. The V gene end was trimmed by 4 bases and the J gene end by 0 bases; junction bases not matched to a gene: 7. This CDR3 has 18 amino acids. Germline V gene lookup returns CDR1 SGDLS and CDR2 YYNGEE. This CDR3 reads CASSPGTSGGTHQETQYF. DNA for the CDR3: TGTGCCAGCAGCCCAGGGACTAGCGGGGGGACCCACCAAGAGACCCAGTACTTC.